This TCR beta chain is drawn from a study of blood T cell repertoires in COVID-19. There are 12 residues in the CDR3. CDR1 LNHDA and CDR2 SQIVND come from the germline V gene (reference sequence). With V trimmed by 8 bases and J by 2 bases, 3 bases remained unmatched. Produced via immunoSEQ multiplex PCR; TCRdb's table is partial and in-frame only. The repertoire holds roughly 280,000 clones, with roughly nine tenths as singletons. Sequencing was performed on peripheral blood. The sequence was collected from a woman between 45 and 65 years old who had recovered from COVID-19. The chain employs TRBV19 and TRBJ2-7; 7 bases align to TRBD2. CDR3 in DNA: TGTGCCAGTGCGGCGGGGGCCTACGAGCAGTACTTC. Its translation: CASAAGAYEQYF.